This T cell receptor (beta chain) stems from a study of Ad26.COV2.S vaccination and SARS-CoV-2 variants. Repertoires were generated with immunoSEQ multiplex PCR, while TCRdb's copy carries only in-frame clones and drops some. The data hold some 400,000 clones, with 89% observed a single time. Treatment of the sample: over 15 received Ad26.COV2.S at low or high dose, single or two shots; about 5 received placebo; per-sample allocation not given. The samples were gathered on day 63 after the first injection of vaccine or placebo. SARS-CoV-2 spike from the Wuhan strain was encoded by the vaccine, an Ad26 vector. Per the germline V gene, CDR1 is MDHEN and CDR2 is SYDVKM. The CDR3 is 14 amino acids. V lost 6 bases, J lost 6 bases, and 17 bases lay in between.

This chain links TRBV28 with TRBJ1-2; D perhaps matches TRBD1 (6 bases). The TCR was taken from a person between 18 and 65 years old who received the Ad26.COV2.S COVID-19 vaccine or a placebo. The input for sequencing was peripheral blood, taken in a trial of Ad26.COV2.S vaccine versus placebo. The CDR3 protein is CASRYFSGVDGYTF. Here the CDR3 DNA reads TGTGCCAGCAGATACTTCTCAGGGGTGGATGGCTACACCTTC.